This T cell receptor (beta chain) was retrieved from a study of glioma-infiltrating T cells. Study-level findings and limits: Gliomas, especially low-grade, showed above-expected tissue-blood divergence; non-neoplastic patients showed below. Very few CDR3 sequences were shared between tissue and blood.

Regarding this clonotype: Its target is unknown.

TCR alpha and beta CDR3 regions were amplified from RNA using iRepertoire nested multiplex PCR. One-step reverse transcription and amplification started from approximately 100-400 ng of tissue mRNA or PBMC total RNA. TCRdb called the multiplex PCR reads again in MiXCR, with one record for every CDR3 protein. The top ten clones hold about 40% of a sample with roughly 16,000 distinct CDR3 sequences, over 45% of them seen once. The V gene's germline CDR1 is MNHNS and CDR2 SASEGT. Germline trimming cut 5 bases from V and 0 bases from J; bases unmatched to any gene: 9. The CDR3 covers 16 residues. The sample comprised glioma tissue, nonneoplastic brain tissue, or PBMCs (not recorded which). The clonotype originates from a human donor with low-grade glioma or glioblastoma, undergoing nonglioma brain surgery, or in good health (not recorded which). The genes are TRBV6-1 and TRBJ1-1; 7 bases are a match to TRBD1. CDR3 in amino acids: CASSNRDSPMNTEAFF. The CDR3 nucleotides read TGTGCCAGCAGTAACCGGGACAGCCCAATGAACACTGAAGCTTTCTTT.